The 13 T cell receptor beta chains presented below share a single source sample, sequenced in a study of blood T cell repertoires in COVID-19. Only in-frame clones appear in the TCRdb table, and some are missing; sequencing was by immunoSEQ multiplex PCR. This table holds 300,000 or so clones, 86% found once. Material for sequencing was peripheral blood. All receptors come from a woman aged 45-65 years with acute or convalescent COVID-19.

V and J are TRBV15 and TRBJ2-3; no clear D. Germline-derived CDR1 and CDR2 are LNHNV and YYDKDF (reference sequence). The CDR3 has 18 residues. V was pared by 3 bases and J by 1 base, with 20 bases between. Here the CDR3 reads CATSSSSIFELGTDTQYF. The CDR3 DNA reads as TGTGCCACCAGCAGTAGTAGCATATTCGAGCTTGGCACAGATACGCAGTATTTT.

This chain links TRBV5-1 with TRBJ2-1, with 7 bases lining up with TRBD1. Germline V gene lookup returns CDR1 SGHRS and CDR2 YFSETQ. Unmatched junction bases numbered 7, after V lost 4 bases and J lost 3 bases. The CDR3 runs 15 residues. CDR3 sequence reads: CASSLRDSLYNEQFF. The CDR3 region has the DNA TGCGCCAGCAGCCTCCGGGACAGCCTCTACAATGAGCAGTTCTTC.

The V gene is TRBV28, the J gene TRBJ2-2; tentative D call: TRBD1 (6 bases). Germline V gene data show CDR1 as MDHEN and CDR2 as SYDVKM. V lost 9 bases, J lost 3 bases, and 14 bases lay in between. The CDR3 totals 14 residues. The CDR3 region is CASGGRVDTGELFF. The DNA for the CDR3 is TGTGCCAGTGGGGGCAGGGTGGACACCGGGGAGCTGTTTTTT.

This chain uses TRBV7-9 with TRBJ1-5; D is unclear. Between the trimmed V and J ends, which lost 7 bases and 2 bases, there was a span of 9 bases. Looked up from germline, CDR1 is SEHNR and CDR2 is FQNEAQ (reference sequence). The CDR3 runs to 13 residues. The CDR3 DNA sequence: TGTGCCAGCACCCGGGAGGGCAATCAGCCCCAGCATTTT. This gives the protein CASTREGNQPQHF.

V and J are TRBV3-1 (or the pseudogene TRBV3-2) and TRBJ2-1; 13 nucleotides line up with TRBD2. The CDR3 is made up of 18 amino acids. With 2 bases clipped from V and 7 bases from J, the junction kept 11 bases outside the gene matches. Germline CDR1 and CDR2: LGHDT and YNNKEL (reference sequence). The CDR3 is CASSQRITSGRALNEQFF. The CDR3 nucleotides are TGTGCCAGCAGCCAAAGAATCACTAGCGGGAGGGCACTTAATGAGCAGTTCTTC.

This chain connects TRBV11-2 to TRBJ2-1; tentatively, D is TRBD1 (5 bases). Per germline, CDR1 SGHAT and CDR2 FQNNGV. CDR3 length equals 16 residues. Trimming stripped 4 bases from V and 4 bases from J, with 17 bases between. The CDR3 DNA reads TGTGCCAGCAGCTCCTCGGACACGAGTCATTACAATGAGCAGTTCTTC. This codes for CASSSSDTSHYNEQFF.

The chain couples TRBV30 to TRBJ2-1; D may be TRBD2 (6 bases). Trimming took 3 bases from V and 0 from J, leaving 12 bases between them. CDR3 length: 15 amino acids. Germline V gives CDR1 GTSNPN, CDR2 SVGIG (reference sequence). The CDR3 DNA is TGTGCCTGGAGAGGGAGGTCGAGCTCCTACAATGAGCAGTTCTTC. It codes for CAWRGRSSSYNEQFF.

The V call is TRBV24-1, the J call TRBJ2-7; 9 bases fit TRBD2. The CDR3 loop spans 16 amino acids. Germline-derived CDR1 and CDR2 are KGHDR and SFDVKD. V was pared by 2 bases and J by 4 bases, with 8 bases of the junction left unmatched. For the CDR3, the DNA is TGTGCCACCAGTGATTCCGTAGCGGGAGTTGGGTACGAGCAGTACTTC. It codes for CATSDSVAGVGYEQYF.

This chain links TRBV20-1 with TRBJ2-7; no definite D call. This CDR3 is 11 amino acids long. The germline V and J ends were trimmed by 3 bases and 6 bases, with 9 bases remaining between them. Germline CDR1 DFQATT, CDR2 SNEGSKA (reference sequence). The CDR3 DNA follows: TGCAGTGCTAGGTTAGAGCCCGAGCAGTACTTC. It encodes CSARLEPEQYF.

V is TRBV7-2 and J is TRBJ2-1, with D possibly TRBD2 on 6 matching bases. The CDR3 has 14 residues. Germline V CDR1 and CDR2: SGHTA, FQGNSA. Trimming pared 5 bases from V and 5 bases from J, leaving 13 bases between. For the CDR3, the DNA is TGTGCCAGCAGCCCTTGGGGGGTTGACAATGAGCAGTTCTTC. Amino acids: CASSPWGVDNEQFF.

V is TRBV2 and J is TRBJ1-4; possibly TRBD1 for D (6 bases). Between the trimmed V and J ends, which lost 3 bases and 6 bases, there was a span of 8 bases. CDR1 and CDR2 from the germline V gene are SNHLY and FYNNEI. The CDR3 covers 13 residues. CDR3: CASSDWTDEKLFF. The CDR3 nucleotides read TGTGCCAGCAGTGATTGGACAGATGAAAAACTGTTTTTT. Based on the CDR3 plus reference TRBV2 and TRBJ1-4, the full variable domain is EPEVTQTPSHQVTQMGQEVILRCVPISNHLYFYWYRQILGQKVEFLVSFYNNEISEKSEIFDDQFSVERPDGSNFTLKIRSTKLEDSAMYFCASSDWTDEKLFFGSGTQLSVL.

Details on this clone: This CDR3 is also generated by other DNA sequences in the sample. The chain joins TRBV7-9 to TRBJ1-5, with TRBD1 matching over 7 bases. After removal of 4 bases from V and 7 bases from J, the junction contained 4 bases not matched to a gene. In germline, CDR1 is SEHNR, CDR2 FQNEAQ (reference sequence). The CDR3 covers 13 residues. CDR3 nucleotides: TGTGCCAGCAGCTCCCAGGGGGACCAGCCCCAGCATTTT. Its translation: CASSSQGDQPQHF.

This clone showed up many times. The CDR3 here is CASGLSGRLYEQYF. The CDR3 DNA reads as TGCGCCAGCGGTCTTAGCGGGAGGCTGTACGAGCAGTACTTC. The genes are TRBV5-1 and TRBJ2-7; 10 bases align to TRBD2. The CDR3 consists of 14 residues. Germline values: CDR1 SGHRS, CDR2 YFSETQ. V dropped 7 bases and J dropped 4; count of bases not matched to a gene: 8.